The present TCR beta chain was sequenced within a study of T cells in women clearing cervical HPV infection. Profiling relied on immunoSEQ multiplex PCR, and the TCRdb table lists in-frame clones only, not all of them. The sample has around 31,000 clones. The germline CDR1 and CDR2 sequences are KGHSH and LQKENI. Trimming shortened V by 3 bases and J by 2 bases, and 9 bases separated the two germline ends. This CDR3 spans 14 amino acids. Study-level points and caveats: Cases and controls were distinguished at AUC approximately 0.8 by richness and V genes. Controls had more TRBV6-7 (roughly 0.16%) than cases (around 0.11%).

This clone registers large by frequency. Its antigen is still unknown. With the read ending 3 residues before the CDR3 end, the germline J gene is used to fill in that end. This specimen includes other DNA sequences encoding the same CDR3. This clonotype originated in a woman between 18 and 70 years old with a cervical HPV16 infection that either progressed to CIN3+ or cleared (not recorded which). What was sequenced was blood buffy coat. The V gene is TRBV18, the J gene TRBJ2-3, with D possibly being TRBD2 (6 bases). The DNA read from the CDR3 is TGTGCCAGCTCACCTAGCGGCTACACAGATACG. Translated, it gives CASSPSGYTDT. The CDR3 in full is CASSPSGYTDTQYF.